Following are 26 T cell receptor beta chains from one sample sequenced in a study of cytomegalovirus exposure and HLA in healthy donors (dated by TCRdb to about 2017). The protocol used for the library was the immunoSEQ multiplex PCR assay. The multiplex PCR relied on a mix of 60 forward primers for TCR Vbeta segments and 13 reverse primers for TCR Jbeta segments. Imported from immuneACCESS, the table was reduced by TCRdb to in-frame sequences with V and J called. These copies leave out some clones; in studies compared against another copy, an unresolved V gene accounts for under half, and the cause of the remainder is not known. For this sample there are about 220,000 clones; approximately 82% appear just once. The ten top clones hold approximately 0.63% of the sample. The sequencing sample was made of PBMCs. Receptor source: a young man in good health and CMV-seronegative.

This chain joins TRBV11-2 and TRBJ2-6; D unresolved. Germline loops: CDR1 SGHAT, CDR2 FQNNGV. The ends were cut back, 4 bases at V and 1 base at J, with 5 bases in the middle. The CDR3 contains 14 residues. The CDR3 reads CASSSLSGANVLTF. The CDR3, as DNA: TGTGCCAGCAGCTCTTTGTCTGGGGCCAACGTCCTGACTTTC.

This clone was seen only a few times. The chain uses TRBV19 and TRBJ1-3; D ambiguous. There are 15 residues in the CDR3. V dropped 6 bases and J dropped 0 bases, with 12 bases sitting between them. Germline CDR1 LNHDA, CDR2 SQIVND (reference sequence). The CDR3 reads CASSLHGASGNTIYF. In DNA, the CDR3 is TGTGCCAGTAGCCTCCATGGAGCCTCTGGAAACACCATATATTTT.

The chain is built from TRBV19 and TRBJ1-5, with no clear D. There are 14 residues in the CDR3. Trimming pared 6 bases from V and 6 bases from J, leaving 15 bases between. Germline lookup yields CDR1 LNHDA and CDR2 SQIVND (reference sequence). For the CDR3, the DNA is TGTGCCAGTAGGGAAGTCCCGGAGAGTCAGCCCCAGCATTTT. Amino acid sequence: CASREVPESQPQHF.

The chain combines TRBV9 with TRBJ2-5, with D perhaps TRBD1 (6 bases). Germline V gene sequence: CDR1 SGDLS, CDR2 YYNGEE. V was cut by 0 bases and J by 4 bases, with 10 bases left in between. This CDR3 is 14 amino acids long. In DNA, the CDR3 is TGTGCCAGCAGCGTAGGGGGCAGGGGAGAGACCCAGTACTTC. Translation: CASSVGGRGETQYF.

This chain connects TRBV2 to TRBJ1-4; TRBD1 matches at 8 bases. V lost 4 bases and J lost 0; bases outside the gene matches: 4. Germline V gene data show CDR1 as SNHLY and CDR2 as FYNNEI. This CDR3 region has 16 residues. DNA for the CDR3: TGTGCCAGCAGTGGACAGGGGTTTGCAACTAATGAAAAACTGTTTTTT. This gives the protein CASSGQGFATNEKLFF.

Written as DNA, the CDR3 is TGTGCCAGCAGTTACTCTGGGGAGCCGAACACTGAAGCTTTCTTT. Protein: CASSYSGEPNTEAFF. The chain is built from TRBV6-5 and TRBJ1-1, with D uncertain. The CDR3 has 15 residues. The V end was cut by 0 bases, the J end by 1 base, with 9 bases between. Germline lookup yields CDR1 MNHEY and CDR2 SVGAGI.

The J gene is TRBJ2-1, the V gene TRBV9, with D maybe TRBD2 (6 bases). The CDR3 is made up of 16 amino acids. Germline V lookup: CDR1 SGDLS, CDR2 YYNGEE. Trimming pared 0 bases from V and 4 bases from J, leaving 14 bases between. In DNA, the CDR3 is TGTGCCAGCAGCGTAGGAGGCAGCGGGCGGTACAATGAGCAGTTCTTC. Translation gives CASSVGGSGRYNEQFF. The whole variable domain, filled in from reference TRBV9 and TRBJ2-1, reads DSGVTQTPKHLITATGQRVTLRCSPRSGDLSVYWYQQSLDQGLQFLIQYYNGEERAKGNILERFSAQQFPDLHSELNLSSLELGDSALYFCASSVGGSGRYNEQFFGPGTRLTVL.

The CDR3 loop reads CASSPGTGGYNEQFF. The CDR3 DNA is TGTGCCAGCAGCCCCGGGACGGGGGGGTACAATGAGCAGTTCTTC. This rearrangement joins TRBV7-2 to TRBJ2-1, with TRBD2 matching 8 bases. Germline V gene lookup returns CDR1 SGHTA and CDR2 FQGNSA. Trimming removed 5 bases from V and 4 bases from J; junction bases left unmatched: 7. The CDR3 extends over 15 amino acids.

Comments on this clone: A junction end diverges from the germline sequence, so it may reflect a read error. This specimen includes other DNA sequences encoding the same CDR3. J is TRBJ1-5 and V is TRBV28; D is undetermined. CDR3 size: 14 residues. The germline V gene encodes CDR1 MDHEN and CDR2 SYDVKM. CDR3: CASSSPAGNQPQHF. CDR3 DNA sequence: TGCGCCAGCAGCTCTCCCGCAGGCAATCAGCCCCAGCATTTT.

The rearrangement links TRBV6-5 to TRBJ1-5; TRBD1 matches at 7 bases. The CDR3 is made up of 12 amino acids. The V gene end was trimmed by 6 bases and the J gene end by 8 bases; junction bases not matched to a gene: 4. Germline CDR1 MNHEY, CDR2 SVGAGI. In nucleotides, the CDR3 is TGTGCCAGCAGCTCCACAGGGGAGCCCCAGCATTTT. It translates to CASSSTGEPQHF.

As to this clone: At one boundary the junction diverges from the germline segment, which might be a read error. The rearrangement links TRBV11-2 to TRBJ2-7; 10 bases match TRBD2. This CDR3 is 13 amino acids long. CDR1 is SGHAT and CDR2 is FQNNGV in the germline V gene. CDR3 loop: CASRLAGGSEQYF. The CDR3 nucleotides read TGTGCCAGCAGGTTAGCGGGAGGTTCCGAGCAGTACTTC.

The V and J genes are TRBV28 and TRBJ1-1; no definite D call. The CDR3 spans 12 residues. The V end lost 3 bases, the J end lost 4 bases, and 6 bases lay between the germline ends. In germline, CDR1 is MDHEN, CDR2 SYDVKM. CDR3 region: CASSFAGTEAFF. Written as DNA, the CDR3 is TGTGCCAGCAGTTTTGCCGGCACTGAAGCTTTCTTT.

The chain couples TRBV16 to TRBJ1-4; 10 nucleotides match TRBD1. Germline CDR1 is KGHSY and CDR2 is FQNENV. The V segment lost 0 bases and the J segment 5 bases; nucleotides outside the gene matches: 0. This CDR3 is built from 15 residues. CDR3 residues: CASSQSDRGNEKLFF. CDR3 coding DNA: TGTGCCAGCAGCCAATCGGACAGGGGGAATGAAAAACTGTTTTTT.

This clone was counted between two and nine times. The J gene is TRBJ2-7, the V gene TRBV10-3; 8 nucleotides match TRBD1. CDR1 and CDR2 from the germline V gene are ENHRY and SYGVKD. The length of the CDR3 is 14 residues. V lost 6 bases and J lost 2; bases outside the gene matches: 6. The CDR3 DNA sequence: TGTGCCATCAGGCTGGACAGGGTCCCCTACGAGCAGTACTTC. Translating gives CAIRLDRVPYEQYF.

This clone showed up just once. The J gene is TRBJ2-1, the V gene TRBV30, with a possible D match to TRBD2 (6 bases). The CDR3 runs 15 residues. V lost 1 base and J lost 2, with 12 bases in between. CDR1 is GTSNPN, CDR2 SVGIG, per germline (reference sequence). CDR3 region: CAWSGEAGTYNEQFF. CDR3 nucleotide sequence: TGTGCCTGGAGTGGTGAAGCGGGTACCTACAATGAGCAGTTCTTC.

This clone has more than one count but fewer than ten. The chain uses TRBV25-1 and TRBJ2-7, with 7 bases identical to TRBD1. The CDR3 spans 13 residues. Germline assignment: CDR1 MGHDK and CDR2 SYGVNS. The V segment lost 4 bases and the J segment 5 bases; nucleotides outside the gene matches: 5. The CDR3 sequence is CASSALGQDEQYF. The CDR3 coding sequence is TGTGCCAGCAGTGCCCTAGGACAGGACGAGCAGTACTTC.

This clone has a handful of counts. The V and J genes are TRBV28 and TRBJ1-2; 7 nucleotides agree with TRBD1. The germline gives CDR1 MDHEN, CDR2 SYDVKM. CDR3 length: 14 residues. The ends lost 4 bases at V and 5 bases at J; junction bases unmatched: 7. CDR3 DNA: TGTGCCAGCAGTTCCGAGGGGGCCAGATATGGCTACACCTTC. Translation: CASSSEGARYGYTF.

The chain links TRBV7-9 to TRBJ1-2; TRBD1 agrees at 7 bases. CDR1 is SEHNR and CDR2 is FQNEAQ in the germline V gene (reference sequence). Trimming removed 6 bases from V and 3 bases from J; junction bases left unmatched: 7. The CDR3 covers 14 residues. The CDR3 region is CASRVDRVDYGYTF. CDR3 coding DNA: TGTGCCAGCAGAGTCGACAGGGTTGACTATGGCTACACCTTC.

The CDR3 nucleotides are TGTGCCAGCAGCGCAGGGGGCGCGGAGACCCAGTACTTC. As protein: CASSAGGAETQYF. This sequence joins TRBV5-8 and TRBJ2-5, with TRBD1 identical over 8 bases. CDR1 is SGHTS and CDR2 is YDEGEE in the germline V gene. V shed 4 bases, J shed 5 bases, and the junction held 4 bases outside the gene matches. CDR3 size: 13 residues. The full variable domain, with the rest looked up from reference TRBV5-8 and TRBJ2-5, is EAGVTQSPTHLIKTRGQQATLRCSPISGHTSVYWYQQALGLGLQFLLWYDEGEERNRGNFPPRFSGRQFPNYSSELNVNALELEDSALYLCASSAGGAETQYFGPGTRLLVL.

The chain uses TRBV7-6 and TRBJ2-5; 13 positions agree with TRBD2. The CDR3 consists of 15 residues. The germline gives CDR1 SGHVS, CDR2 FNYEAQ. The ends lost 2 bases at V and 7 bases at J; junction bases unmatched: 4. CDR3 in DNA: TGTGCCAGCAGCTTAACTAGCGGGAGGGAAGGGACCCAGTACTTC. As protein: CASSLTSGREGTQYF.

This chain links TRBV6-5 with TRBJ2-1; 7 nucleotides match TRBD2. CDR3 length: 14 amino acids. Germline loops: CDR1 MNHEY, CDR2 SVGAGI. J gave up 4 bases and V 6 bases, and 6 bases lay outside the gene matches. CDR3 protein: CASRGGGVYNEQFF. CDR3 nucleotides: TGTGCCAGCAGGGGGGGAGGGGTATACAATGAGCAGTTCTTC.

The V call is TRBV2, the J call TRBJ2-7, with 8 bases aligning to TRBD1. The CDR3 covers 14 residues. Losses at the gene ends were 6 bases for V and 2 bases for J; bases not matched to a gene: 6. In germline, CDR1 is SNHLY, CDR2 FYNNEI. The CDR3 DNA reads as TGTGCCAGCAGGAGACAGGGGATCGCCTACGAGCAGTACTTC. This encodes CASRRQGIAYEQYF.

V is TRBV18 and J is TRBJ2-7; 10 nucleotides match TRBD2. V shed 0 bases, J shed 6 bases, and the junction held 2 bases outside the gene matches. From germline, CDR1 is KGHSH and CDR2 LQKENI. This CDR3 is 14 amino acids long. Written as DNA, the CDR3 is TGTGCCAGCTCACCACCAGCTAGCGGGAGCGAGCAGTACTTC. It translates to CASSPPASGSEQYF.

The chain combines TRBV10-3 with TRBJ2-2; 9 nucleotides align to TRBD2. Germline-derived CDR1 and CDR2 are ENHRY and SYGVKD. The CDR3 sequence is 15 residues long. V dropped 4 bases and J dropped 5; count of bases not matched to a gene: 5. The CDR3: CAISGLAGLTGELFF. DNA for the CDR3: TGTGCCATCAGTGGCCTAGCGGGGCTTACCGGGGAGCTGTTTTTT.

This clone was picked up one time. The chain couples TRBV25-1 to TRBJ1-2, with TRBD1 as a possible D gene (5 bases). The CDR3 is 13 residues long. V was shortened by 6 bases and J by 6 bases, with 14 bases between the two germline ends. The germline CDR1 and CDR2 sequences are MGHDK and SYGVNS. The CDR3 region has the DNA TGTGCCAGCAGCTTACATCAGGGAAATGGCTACACCTTC. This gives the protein CASSLHQGNGYTF.

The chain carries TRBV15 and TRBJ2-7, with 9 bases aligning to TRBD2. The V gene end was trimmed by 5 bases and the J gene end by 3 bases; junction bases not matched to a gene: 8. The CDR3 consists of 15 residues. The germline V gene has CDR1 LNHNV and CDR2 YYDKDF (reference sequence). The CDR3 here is CATSQGLALGYEQYF. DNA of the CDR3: TGTGCCACCAGCCAAGGACTAGCGCTCGGCTACGAGCAGTACTTC.